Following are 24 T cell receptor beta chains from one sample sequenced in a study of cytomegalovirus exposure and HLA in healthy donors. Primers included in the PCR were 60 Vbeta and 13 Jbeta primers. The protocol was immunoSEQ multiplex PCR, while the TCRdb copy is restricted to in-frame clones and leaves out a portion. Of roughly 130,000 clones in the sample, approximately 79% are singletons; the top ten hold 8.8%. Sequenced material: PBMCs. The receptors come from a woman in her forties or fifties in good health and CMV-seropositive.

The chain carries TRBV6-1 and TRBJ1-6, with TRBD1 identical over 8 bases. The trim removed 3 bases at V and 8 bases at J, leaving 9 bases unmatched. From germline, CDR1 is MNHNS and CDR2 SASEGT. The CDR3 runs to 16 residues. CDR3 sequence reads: CASSERPGQVHSPLHF. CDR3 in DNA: TGTGCCAGCAGTGAGCGACCGGGACAGGTTCATTCACCCCTCCACTTT.

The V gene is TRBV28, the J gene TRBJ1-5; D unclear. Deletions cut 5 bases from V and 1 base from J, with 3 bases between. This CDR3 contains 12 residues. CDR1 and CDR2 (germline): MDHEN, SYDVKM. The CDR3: CASSQSNQPQHF. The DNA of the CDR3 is TGTGCCAGCAGTCAAAGCAATCAGCCCCAGCATTTT.

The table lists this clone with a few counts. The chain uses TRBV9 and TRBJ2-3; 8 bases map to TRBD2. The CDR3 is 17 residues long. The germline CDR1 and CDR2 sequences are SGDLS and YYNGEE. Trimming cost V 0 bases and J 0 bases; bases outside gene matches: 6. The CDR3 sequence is CASSVAGSGGSTDTQYF. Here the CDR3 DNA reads TGTGCCAGCAGCGTAGCTGGCAGCGGGGGAAGCACAGATACGCAGTATTTT.

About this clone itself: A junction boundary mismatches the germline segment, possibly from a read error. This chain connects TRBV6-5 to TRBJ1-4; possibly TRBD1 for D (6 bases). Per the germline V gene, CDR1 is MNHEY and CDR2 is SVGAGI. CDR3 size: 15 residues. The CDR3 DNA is TGTGCCAGCAGGCTGAGACAGGACACTAATGGAAAACTGTTTTTT. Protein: CASRLRQDTNGKLFF.

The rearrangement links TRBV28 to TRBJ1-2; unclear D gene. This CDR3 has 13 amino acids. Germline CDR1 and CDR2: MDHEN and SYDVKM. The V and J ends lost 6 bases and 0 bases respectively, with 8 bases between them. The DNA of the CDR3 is TGTGCCAGCAGACTCACAGCTAACTATGGCTACACCTTC. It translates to CASRLTANYGYTF.

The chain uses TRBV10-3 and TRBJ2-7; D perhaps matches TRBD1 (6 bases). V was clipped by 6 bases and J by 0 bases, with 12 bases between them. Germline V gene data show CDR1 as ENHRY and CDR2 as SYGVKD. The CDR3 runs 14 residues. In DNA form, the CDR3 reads TGTGCCATCAGGGGAGACAGGAGCTCCTACGAGCAGTACTTC. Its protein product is CAIRGDRSSYEQYF.

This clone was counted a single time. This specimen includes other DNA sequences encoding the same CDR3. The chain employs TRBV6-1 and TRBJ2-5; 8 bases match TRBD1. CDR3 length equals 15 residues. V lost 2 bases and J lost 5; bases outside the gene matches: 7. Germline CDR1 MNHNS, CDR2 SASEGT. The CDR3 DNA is TGTGCCAGCAGTGAAAACCAGGGGGCTTGGGAGACCCAGTACTTC. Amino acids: CASSENQGAWETQYF.

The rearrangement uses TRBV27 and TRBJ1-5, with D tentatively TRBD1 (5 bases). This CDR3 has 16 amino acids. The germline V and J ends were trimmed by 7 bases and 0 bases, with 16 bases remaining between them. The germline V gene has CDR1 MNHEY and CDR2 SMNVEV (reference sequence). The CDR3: CASTPIGADSNQPQHF. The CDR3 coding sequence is TGTGCCAGCACCCCGATTGGGGCAGATAGCAATCAGCCCCAGCATTTT.

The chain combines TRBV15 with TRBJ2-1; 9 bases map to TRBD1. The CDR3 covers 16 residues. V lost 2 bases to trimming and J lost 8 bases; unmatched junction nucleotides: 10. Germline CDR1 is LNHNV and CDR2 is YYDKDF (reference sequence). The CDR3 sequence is CATSRITGQGPHEQFF. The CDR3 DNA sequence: TGTGCCACCAGCAGAATTACGGGACAGGGACCCCATGAGCAGTTCTTC.

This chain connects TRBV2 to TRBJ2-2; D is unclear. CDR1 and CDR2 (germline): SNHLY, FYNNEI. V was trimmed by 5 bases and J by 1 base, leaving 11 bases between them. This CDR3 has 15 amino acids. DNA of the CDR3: TGTGCCAGCAGTATAACACGACAGAACACCGGGGAGCTGTTTTTT. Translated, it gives CASSITRQNTGELFF.

This chain's CDR3 is CASGTGTSAYGYTF. The CDR3, as DNA: TGTGCCAGCGGAACAGGGACGAGTGCCTATGGCTACACCTTC. The chain has TRBV7-3 and TRBJ1-2, with D perhaps TRBD1 (6 bases). CDR3 length: 14 residues. Trimming took 8 bases from V and 4 from J, leaving 17 bases between them. CDR1 and CDR2 from the germline V gene are SGHTA and FQGTGA.

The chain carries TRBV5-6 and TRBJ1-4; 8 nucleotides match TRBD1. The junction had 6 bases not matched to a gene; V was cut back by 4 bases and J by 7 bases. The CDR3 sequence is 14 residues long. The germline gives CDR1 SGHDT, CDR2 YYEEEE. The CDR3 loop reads CASSARTGPEKLFF. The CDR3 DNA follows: TGTGCCAGCAGCGCGCGGACAGGGCCTGAAAAACTGTTTTTT.

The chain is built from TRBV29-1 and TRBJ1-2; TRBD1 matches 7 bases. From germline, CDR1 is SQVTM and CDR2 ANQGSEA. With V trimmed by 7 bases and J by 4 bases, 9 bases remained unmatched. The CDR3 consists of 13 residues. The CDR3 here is CSARGQSVYGYTF. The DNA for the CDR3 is TGCAGCGCCAGGGGACAGTCCGTCTATGGCTACACCTTC.

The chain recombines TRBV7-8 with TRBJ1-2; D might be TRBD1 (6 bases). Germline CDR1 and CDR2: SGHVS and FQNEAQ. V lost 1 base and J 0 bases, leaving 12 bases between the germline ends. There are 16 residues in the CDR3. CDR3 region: CASSLGGGVSNYGYTF. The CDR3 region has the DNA TGTGCCAGCAGCTTAGGAGGGGGGGTCTCTAACTATGGCTACACCTTC. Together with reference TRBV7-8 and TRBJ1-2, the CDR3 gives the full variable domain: GAGVSQSPRYKVAKRGQDVALRCDPISGHVSLFWYQQALGQGPEFLTYFQNEAQLDKSGLPSDRFFAERPEGSVSTLKIQRTQQEDSAVYLCASSLGGGVSNYGYTFGSGTRLTVV.

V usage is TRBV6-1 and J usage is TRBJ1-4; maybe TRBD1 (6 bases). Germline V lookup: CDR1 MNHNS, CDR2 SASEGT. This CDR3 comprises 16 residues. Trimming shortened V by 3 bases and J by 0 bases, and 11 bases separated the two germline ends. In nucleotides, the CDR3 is TGTGCCAGCAGTGACAACAGGGCTGCAACTAATGAAAAACTGTTTTTT. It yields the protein CASSDNRAATNEKLFF.

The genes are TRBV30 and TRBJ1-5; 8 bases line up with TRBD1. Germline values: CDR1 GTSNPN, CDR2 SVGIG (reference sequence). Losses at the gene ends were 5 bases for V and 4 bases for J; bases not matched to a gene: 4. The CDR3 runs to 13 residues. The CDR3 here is CAWDTGGNQPQHF. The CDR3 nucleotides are TGTGCCTGGGATACAGGGGGTAATCAGCCCCAGCATTTT. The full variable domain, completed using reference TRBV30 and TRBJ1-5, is SQTIHQWPATLVQPVGSPLSLECTVEGTSNPNLYWYRQAAGRGLQLLFYSVGIGQISSEVPQNLSASRPQDRQFILSSKKLLLSDSGFYLCAWDTGGNQPQHFGDGTRLSIL.

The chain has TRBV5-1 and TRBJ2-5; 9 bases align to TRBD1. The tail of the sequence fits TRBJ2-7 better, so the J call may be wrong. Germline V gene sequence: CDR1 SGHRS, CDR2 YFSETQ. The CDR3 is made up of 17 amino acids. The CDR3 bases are TGCGCCAGCAGCTTGGTGGCAACCGGGACAGGGCCCTACGAGCAGTACTTC. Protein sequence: CASSLVATGTGPYEQYF.

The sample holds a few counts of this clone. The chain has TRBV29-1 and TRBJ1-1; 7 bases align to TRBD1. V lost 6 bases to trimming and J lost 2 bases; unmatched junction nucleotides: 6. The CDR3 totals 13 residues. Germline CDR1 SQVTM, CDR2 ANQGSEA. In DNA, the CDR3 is TGCAGCGTCGCCGGGACAGTTAACACTGAAGCTTTCTTT. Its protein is CSVAGTVNTEAFF.

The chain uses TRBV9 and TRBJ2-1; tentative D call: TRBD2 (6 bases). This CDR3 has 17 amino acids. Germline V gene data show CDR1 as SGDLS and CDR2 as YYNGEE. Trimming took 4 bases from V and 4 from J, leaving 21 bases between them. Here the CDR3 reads CASSPGGLAGRYNEQFF. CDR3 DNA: TGTGCCAGCAGCCCCGGTGGACTGGCGGGGAGGTACAATGAGCAGTTCTTC.

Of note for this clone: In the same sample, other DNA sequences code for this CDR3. The CDR3 nucleotides are TGCGCCAGCAGCTCTCTAGCGGAAGATACGCAGTATTTT. Amino acid sequence: CASSSLAEDTQYF. This chain uses TRBV5-1 with TRBJ2-3; the match to TRBD2 covers 7 bases. The CDR3 length is 13 residues. The V gene end was trimmed by 3 bases and the J gene end by 5 bases; junction bases not matched to a gene: 3. Germline V gene sequence: CDR1 SGHRS, CDR2 YFSETQ.

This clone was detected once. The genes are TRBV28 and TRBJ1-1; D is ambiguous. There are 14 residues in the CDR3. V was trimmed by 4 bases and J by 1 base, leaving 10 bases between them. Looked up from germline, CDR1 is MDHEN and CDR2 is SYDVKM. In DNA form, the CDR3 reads TGTGCCAGCAGTTCCCTAGGAGGGAACACTGAAGCTTTCTTT. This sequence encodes CASSSLGGNTEAFF.

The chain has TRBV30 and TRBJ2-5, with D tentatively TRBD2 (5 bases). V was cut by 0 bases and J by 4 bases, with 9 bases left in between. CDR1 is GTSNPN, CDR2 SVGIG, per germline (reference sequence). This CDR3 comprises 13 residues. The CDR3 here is CAWSVRVGETQYF. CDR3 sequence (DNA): TGTGCCTGGAGTGTGCGGGTTGGAGAGACCCAGTACTTC.

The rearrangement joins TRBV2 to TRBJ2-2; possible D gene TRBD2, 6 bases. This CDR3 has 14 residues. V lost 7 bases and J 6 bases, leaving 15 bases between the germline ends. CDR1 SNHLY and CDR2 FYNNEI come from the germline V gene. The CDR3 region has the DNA TGTGCCAGCAATGAGGGGAGGCGGGCCGGGGAGCTGTTTTTT. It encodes CASNEGRRAGELFF. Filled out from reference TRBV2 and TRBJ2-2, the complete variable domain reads EPEVTQTPSHQVTQMGQEVILRCVPISNHLYFYWYRQILGQKVEFLVSFYNNEISEKSEIFDDQFSVERPDGSNFTLKIRSTKLEDSAMYFCASNEGRRAGELFFGEGSRLTVL.

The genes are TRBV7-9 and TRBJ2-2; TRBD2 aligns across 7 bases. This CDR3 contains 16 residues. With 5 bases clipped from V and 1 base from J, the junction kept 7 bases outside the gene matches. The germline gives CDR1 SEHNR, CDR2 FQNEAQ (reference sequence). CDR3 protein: CASSPRGEGNTGELFF. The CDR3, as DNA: TGTGCCAGCAGCCCAAGAGGGGAGGGGAACACCGGGGAGCTGTTTTTT.